Following are 3 T cell receptor beta chains from one sample sequenced in a study of radiation and T cells in renal cell carcinoma. Time point specified: baseline pretreatment blood. The sample's treatment: 15 Gy SBRT to primary tumor, nephrectomy 4 weeks later. Using immunoSEQ multiplex PCR, the repertoire was profiled, and TCRdb retains in-frame clones only, with some absent. The profile shows some 150,000 clones, less than 85% of them singletons. The sample was blood, taken from a patient whose treatment included radiotherapy and nephrectomy. These receptors were obtained from a woman in her forties or fifties with renal cell carcinoma.

The chain recombines TRBV7-8 with TRBJ1-2; the D gene is possibly TRBD1 (5 bases). V lost 1 base to trimming and J lost 4 bases, with 10 bases between them. The CDR3 runs to 14 residues. Germline V gene lookup returns CDR1 SGHVS and CDR2 FQNEAQ. The CDR3 loop reads CASSLGQGPYGYTF. For the CDR3, the DNA is TGTGCCAGCAGCTTAGGCCAGGGCCCCTATGGCTACACCTTC.

The chain links TRBV29-1 to TRBJ2-5; 9 nucleotides match TRBD1. Germline lookup yields CDR1 SQVTM and CDR2 ANQGSEA. The CDR3 has 13 amino acids. Germline trimming cut 5 bases from V and 1 base from J; bases unmatched to any gene: 2. CDR3 nucleotide sequence: TGCAGCGTTACGGGACAGGGCCAAGAGACCCAGTACTTC. Translation: CSVTGQGQETQYF.

This clone was seen a single time. The chain carries TRBV10-1 and TRBJ2-1; D call uncertain. This CDR3 spans 13 amino acids. Germline V CDR1 and CDR2: WNHNN, SYGVQD (reference sequence). Trimming cost V 6 bases and J 5 bases, with 11 bases left between them. CDR3 sequence reads: CASRDSFNNEQFF. CDR3 bases: TGCGCCAGCAGGGATTCATTTAACAATGAGCAGTTCTTC.